This TCR beta chain was identified in a study of cytomegalovirus exposure and HLA in healthy donors. Study-wide results and caveats: Despite most TCR sequences being rare, some public TCRs occurred in many donors. A later analysis appeared to link common viral pathogens to several of the most significant clusters. Prior analysis indicated that the majority of TCR beta V segments exhibited productivity approximately 90% or approximately 30% of the time. It was taken for granted in presence/absence analyses that sequencing depth across donors was roughly uniform.

Germline CDR1 and CDR2: GTSNPN and SVGIG (reference sequence). The CDR3 runs to 16 residues. V dropped 3 bases and J dropped 6; count of bases not matched to a gene: 12. This clone was counted a few times. What it recognizes is unknown. Both 60 Vbeta primers and 13 Jbeta primers went into the PCR. Sequenced by immunoSEQ multiplex PCR; TCRdb stores in-frame clones only, minus some. In the table there are roughly 100,000 clones, about 70% of which are singletons. The sample taken for sequencing was PBMCs. The rearrangement uses TRBV30 and TRBJ2-3; 10 nucleotides line up with TRBD1. The origin of this receptor is a young man in good health and CMV-seronegative. The CDR3: CAWRPPGTGARDTQYF. In DNA form, the CDR3 reads TGTGCCTGGAGACCCCCCGGGACAGGGGCGAGGGATACGCAGTATTTT.